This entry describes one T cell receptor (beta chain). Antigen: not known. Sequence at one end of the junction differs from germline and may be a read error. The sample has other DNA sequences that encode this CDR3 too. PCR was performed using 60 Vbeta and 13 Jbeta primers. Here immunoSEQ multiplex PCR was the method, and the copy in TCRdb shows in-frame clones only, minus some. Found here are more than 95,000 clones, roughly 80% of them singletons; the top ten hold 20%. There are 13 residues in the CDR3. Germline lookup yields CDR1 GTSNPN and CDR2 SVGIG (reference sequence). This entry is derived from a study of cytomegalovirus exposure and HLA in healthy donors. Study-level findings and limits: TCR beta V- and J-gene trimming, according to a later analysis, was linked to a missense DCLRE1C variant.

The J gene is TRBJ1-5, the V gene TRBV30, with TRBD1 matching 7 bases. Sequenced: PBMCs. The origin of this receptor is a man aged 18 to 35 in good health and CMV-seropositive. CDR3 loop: CAWSAGGSQPQHF. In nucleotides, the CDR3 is TGTGCCTGGAGCGCAGGGGGTAGTCAGCCTCAGCATTTT.